This T cell receptor beta chain was captured by sequencing in a study of blood T cell repertoires in COVID-19. Study at large: PBMCs, B-cell-depleted T cells, or T cells were the source of the cDNA or gDNA that made up the material.

Trimming removed 5 bases at V and 1 base at J, with 12 bases between. Per germline, CDR1 SNHLY and CDR2 FYNNEI. The CDR3 runs to 15 residues. Seattle-derived patients entered the study during active infection and were followed longitudinally. Per the study methods: Scientists estimated how many nucleated cells there were by amplifying reference gene primers. TCRdb keeps only in-frame clones here, not all; method: immunoSEQ multiplex PCR. The D gene and trimming were derived from the DNA, and the V and J assignments and clone size from that table. The sample carries some 300,000 clones, about 87% recorded once.

The TCR was taken from a woman aged 45-60 years with COVID-19, enrolled during active disease. The sample was peripheral blood. The chain recombines TRBV2 with TRBJ1-3, with D perhaps matching TRBD1 (6 bases). CDR3 in amino acids: CASSFSQGSGNTIYF. The DNA for the CDR3 is TGTGCCAGCAGTTTTTCACAGGGATCTGGAAACACCATATATTTT.